This TCR beta chain was identified in a study of T cells in localized non-small cell lung cancer (TCRdb year 2020). With respect to the entire study: T cell repertoires of more than 200 early-stage NSCLC patients were analyzed, with tumors being compared against uninvolved tumor-adjacent lungs. All 250 or so NSCLC patients in the cohort were treatment-naive and had localized lung tumors that were resected. Of the NSCLC patients, 120 to 150 were male and around 97 were female, and the mean age was approximately 64 years.

Beyond this particular receptor, the publication reports: Multi-region tumor sequencing was not performed, so intratumor heterogeneity could not be excluded. Because the study design was exploratory, TCR variables were selected using unadjusted p-values without false-discovery rate correction. Uninvolved tumor-adjacent lung showed the highest T cell clonality, higher than tumor, which suggests more focused antigenic responses in the adjacent lung. Higher T cell density in blood was associated with longer overall survival, whereas higher clonality in adjacent lung was associated with shorter survival. A median of about 55 of the top 100 tumor clones were detected in paired uninvolved adjacent lung, and around 27 of these tumor clones were also found among the top 100 clones of the paired uninvolved adjacent lung.

In the case of this clone: No antigen is known for it. Per-nucleotide qualities are absent, and no much larger clonotype sits a single base away.

At diagnosis, peripheral blood, uninvolved tumor-adjacent lung and tumor were collected and were preserved as a mix of fresh-frozen and FFPE material. For TCR repertoire profiling, blood samples were analyzed in the form of peripheral blood mononuclear cells. Trimming accounts for 2 bases at V and 0 bases at J, while the number of junction bases matched to no gene is 10. The germline V gene (reference sequence) provides CDR1 WNHNN and CDR2 SYGVQD. The CDR3 goes from the cysteine to the phenylalanine over 18 residues. The DNA shown is the 54-base CDR3, in frame from base 1. TCR beta CDR3 regions were sequenced from DNA using the immunoSEQ Assay. Processing in the source paper ran as follows. T cell density was computed as TCR beta template counts normalized to usable DNA estimated by amplifying housekeeping genes. Using the preseqR package, richness was estimated by extrapolating to 120,000 templates for tissue samples and 400,000 templates for PBMC samples. Clonality was calculated as one minus Pielou's evenness. To identify tissue-enriched TCRs, differential abundance testing was run on productive amino-acid clonotypes with a minimum total count of 5 and an alpha of 0.1. The Jaccard Index and the Morisita Overlap Index were used to quantify repertoire overlap between compartments. TCR beta CDR3s were clustered by GLIPH together with public tetramer-defined viral CDR3s, and at least three viral sequences plus V-gene enrichment were required for viral motifs. Held by TCRdb, this immuneACCESS table contains in-frame sequences only and omits some clones. Under half of the omission traces to an unresolved V gene where checked; the cause of the rest is unknown. The D gene and trimming were derived from the DNA, and the V and J assignments and clone size from that table. Across this sample there are about 23,000 clones, with roughly 91% seen only once. The ten largest clones add up to about an eighth of the sample.

Recombination joined TRBV10-1 with TRBJ2-1, and TRBD2 aligns with 7 junction nucleotides. This clonotype was sampled from a male donor older than 55 with stage I lung adenocarcinoma. Sequenced here: peripheral blood, sampled before any cancer treatment. This receptor carries the CDR3 CASSEGQQAGSSYNEQFF. The nucleotides read TGCGCCAGCAGTGAGGGGCAGCAAGCGGGGAGCTCCTACAATGAGCAGTTCTTC.